Presented here are 6 T cell receptor beta chains from one specimen sequenced in a study of OX40 agonist ivuxolimab in advanced cancers. The protocol was immunoSEQ multiplex PCR, while the TCRdb copy is restricted to in-frame clones and leaves out a portion. Here the sample spans under 85,000 clones, about 89% being singletons. The material sequenced was CD4+ or CD8+ T cells sorted from blood, taken in a trial of the OX40 agonist ivuxolimab. These TCRs come from an adult with an advanced solid tumor such as melanoma, head and neck, liver or kidney cancer.

V and J are TRBV6-5 and TRBJ2-7; tentatively, D is TRBD1 (7 bases). The germline V and J ends were trimmed by 4 bases and 3 bases, with 16 bases remaining between them. This CDR3 is 15 amino acids long. The germline CDR1 and CDR2 sequences are MNHEY and SVGAGI. CDR3 bases: TGTGCCAGCAGTTCCCAGGGGGGTAGCGGCTACGAGCAGTACTTC. Translated: CASSSQGGSGYEQYF.

V and J are TRBV5-1 and TRBJ1-1; 9 bases match TRBD1. This CDR3 has 16 residues. Unmatched junction bases numbered 8, after V lost 3 bases and J lost 2 bases. Per germline, CDR1 SGHRS and CDR2 YFSETQ. CDR3 sequence: CASSSPETGGNTEAFF. In DNA, the CDR3 is TGCGCCAGCAGCTCCCCCGAGACAGGGGGTAACACTGAAGCTTTCTTT.

This chain connects TRBV19 to TRBJ1-2; D is perhaps TRBD1 (6 bases). V was trimmed by 4 bases and J by 7 bases, leaving 19 bases between them. The CDR3 is 15 residues long. Germline V CDR1 and CDR2: LNHDA, SQIVND (reference sequence). CDR3 sequence (DNA): TGTGCCAGTAGTACTGCCCGGACAGCGCCGAGTGGCTACACCTTC. It yields the protein CASSTARTAPSGYTF.

On this clone: This sample includes further DNA sequences coding for the same CDR3. The chain is built from TRBV18 and TRBJ1-1; D possibly corresponds to TRBD1 (5 bases). CDR1 and CDR2 from the germline V gene are KGHSH and LQKENI. This CDR3 comprises 14 residues. Trimming stripped 1 base from V and 4 bases from J, with 10 bases between. The CDR3 region is CASSPRQGRTEAFF. In DNA form, the CDR3 reads TGTGCCAGCTCACCACGCCAGGGCCGCACTGAAGCTTTCTTT. Full variable domain (rest looked up from reference TRBV18 and TRBJ1-1): NAGVMQNPRHLVRRRGQEARLRCSPMKGHSHVYWYRQLPEEGLKFMVYLQKENIIDESGMPKERFSAEFPKEGPSILRIQQVVRGDSAAYFCASSPRQGRTEAFFGQGTRLTVV.

The V and J genes are TRBV28 and TRBJ2-1, with 8 bases lining up with TRBD2. J lost 3 bases, V lost 7 bases, and 5 bases had no gene match. This CDR3 is 14 amino acids long. Per germline, CDR1 MDHEN and CDR2 SYDVKM. CDR3 sequence (DNA): TGTGCCAGCACTTTGGGACTAGTCTACAATGAGCAGTTCTTC. This gives the protein CASTLGLVYNEQFF. Filled out from reference TRBV28 and TRBJ2-1, the complete variable domain reads DVKVTQSSRYLVKRTGEKVFLECVQDMDHENMFWYRQDPGLGLRLIYFSYDVKMKEKGDIPEGYSVSREKKERFSLILESASTNQTSMYLCASTLGLVYNEQFFGPGTRLTVL.

V is TRBV28 and J is TRBJ2-3; 7 nucleotides align to TRBD1. The trim removed 4 bases at V and 2 bases at J, leaving 12 bases unmatched. Per germline, CDR1 MDHEN and CDR2 SYDVKM. The CDR3 has 17 amino acids. CDR3 in amino acids: CASSYGTVQRHTDTQYF. CDR3 nucleotide sequence: TGTGCCAGCAGTTATGGGACAGTTCAGCGCCACACAGATACGCAGTATTTT.